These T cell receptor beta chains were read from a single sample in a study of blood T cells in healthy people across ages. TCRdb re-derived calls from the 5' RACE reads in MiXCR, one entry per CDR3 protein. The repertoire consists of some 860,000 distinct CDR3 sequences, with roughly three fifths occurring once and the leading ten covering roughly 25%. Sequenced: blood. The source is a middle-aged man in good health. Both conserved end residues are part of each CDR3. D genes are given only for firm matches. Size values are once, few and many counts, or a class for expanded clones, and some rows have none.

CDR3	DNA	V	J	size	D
CASSVRSRGSYNEQFF	TGTGCCAGCAGTGTAAGGTCGCGGGGTTCCTACAATGAGCAGTTCTTC	TRBV27	TRBJ2-1	.	.
CSVQGLYDEQFF	TGCAGCGTTCAGGGGCTTTATGATGAGCAGTTCTTC	TRBV29-1	TRBJ2-1	.	.
CASSARQGQLNEQYF	TGTGCCAGCAGCGCAAGACAGGGACAACTTAACGAGCAGTACTTC	TRBV7-8	TRBJ2-7	.	TRBD1
CSAYNTRTSDNEQFF	TGCAGTGCTTATAATACGAGGACTAGCGACAATGAGCAGTTCTTC	TRBV20-1	TRBJ2-1	.	TRBD2
CASYDRASGRARSDEQFF	TGTGCCAGCTACGACAGGGCTAGCGGGAGGGCCAGGAGCGATGAGCAGTTCTTC	TRBV3-1	TRBJ2-1	few	TRBD2
CASSLGADSQETQYF	TGTGCCAGCAGTTTGGGGGCCGACAGCCAAGAGACCCAGTACTTC	TRBV28	TRBJ2-5	.	.
CASSRLLGGTKDSPLHF	TGTGCCAGCAGCCGTTTGTTGGGCGGGACGAAGGATTCACCCCTCCACTTT	TRBV7-2	TRBJ1-6	.	.
CASSARSGTAPSHEQYF	TGTGCCAGCAGCGCCCGCTCCGGGACAGCTCCATCCCACGAGCAGTACTTC	TRBV28	TRBJ2-7	.	TRBD1
CASKGWKNDEQYF	TGTGCCAGCAAGGGCTGGAAGAATGACGAGCAGTACTTC	TRBV2	TRBJ2-7	.	.
CASSVAVYNEQFF	TGTGCCAGCAGCGTAGCGGTTTACAATGAGCAGTTCTTC	TRBV9	TRBJ2-1	few	.
CSARQLAGVSYNEQFF	TGCAGTGCTAGACAACTAGCGGGAGTCTCCTACAATGAGCAGTTCTTC	TRBV20-1	TRBJ2-1	few	TRBD2
CASSPPLQETQYF	TGTGCCAGCAGTCCCCCCCTCCAAGAGACCCAGTACTTC	TRBV27	TRBJ2-5	.	.
CSVEGAGLADNEQFF	TGCAGCGTTGAAGGAGCGGGGCTAGCGGACAATGAGCAGTTCTTC	TRBV29-1	TRBJ2-1	.	TRBD2
CASSFGRGYEQYF	TGTGCCAGCAGTTTTGGCAGGGGCTACGAGCAGTACTTC	TRBV28	TRBJ2-7	few	.
CSVGQGEAYEQYF	TGCAGCGTTGGACAGGGTGAAGCTTACGAGCAGTACTTC	TRBV29-1	TRBJ2-7	.	TRBD1
CASSPYISGANVLTF	TGTGCTAGCAGCCCATACATCTCTGGGGCCAACGTCCTGACTTTC	TRBV7-7	TRBJ2-6	few	.
CASRLRAQETQYF	TGTGCCAGCAGACTTAGGGCCCAAGAGACCCAGTACTTC	TRBV11-2	TRBJ2-5	.	.
CASSFVAGTNYGYTF	TGTGCCAGCAGCTTCGTTGCGGGGACTAACTATGGCTACACCTTC	TRBV5-5	TRBJ1-2	.	.
CASSHILRDYGYTF	TGTGCCAGCAGCCACATCCTCCGGGACTATGGCTACACCTTC	TRBV4-2	TRBJ1-2	.	.
CSAPGLAYEQYF	TGCAGTGCCCCCGGGCTAGCCTACGAGCAGTACTTC	TRBV20-1	TRBJ2-7	.	.
CASSQRQGPSNQPQHF	TGCGCCAGCAGCCAAAGACAGGGACCTAGCAATCAGCCCCAGCATTTT	TRBV4-1	TRBJ1-5	.	TRBD1
CASILRDRDGVAFF	TGTGCCAGCATCCTCCGGGACAGGGACGGAGTAGCTTTCTTT	TRBV28	TRBJ1-1	many	TRBD1
CASSLDGTRGDEQYF	TGTGCCAGCAGCTTAGATGGGACTAGGGGCGACGAGCAGTACTTC	TRBV7-2	TRBJ2-7	few	TRBD2
CASRERTGGTEAFF	TGTGCCAGCAGGGAGAGGACAGGGGGCACTGAAGCTTTCTTT	TRBV2	TRBJ1-1	.	TRBD1
CASSERQQNYGYTF	TGTGCCAGCAGTGAACGACAGCAAAACTATGGCTACACCTTC	TRBV6-1	TRBJ1-2	.	.
CATSRALAQETQYF	TGTGCCACCAGCAGGGCTCTGGCCCAAGAGACCCAGTACTTC	TRBV15	TRBJ2-5	.	.
CSVVVSSTSYEQYF	TGCAGCGTTGTAGTGAGTAGCACATCCTACGAGCAGTACTTC	TRBV29-1	TRBJ2-7	.	.
CASSFMGGGQLNSGANVLTF	TGTGCCAGCAGCTTCATGGGAGGGGGACAGTTGAACTCTGGGGCCAACGTCCTGACTTTC	TRBV7-3	TRBJ2-6	.	.
CSARDLTGGNYGYTF	TGCAGTGCTAGAGACCTGACAGGGGGAAACTATGGCTACACCTTC	TRBV20-1	TRBJ1-2	.	TRBD1
CASSLTGGLPNEKLFF	TGTGCCAGCAGCCTGACGGGGGGCCTACCTAATGAAAAACTGTTTTTT	TRBV7-2	TRBJ1-4	.	.
CSARGGRGNSYNEQFF	TGCAGTGCTAGAGGCGGGAGGGGTAACTCCTACAATGAGCAGTTCTTC	TRBV20-1	TRBJ2-1	.	TRBD2
CSVEYQSEQYF	TGCAGCGTTGAATACCAATCGGAGCAGTACTTC	TRBV29-1	TRBJ2-7	few	.
CASSLTRSTDTQYF	TGTGCCAGCAGCTTAACTAGAAGCACAGATACGCAGTATTTT	TRBV7-2	TRBJ2-3	.	.
CASSLEATGGTYEQYF	TGTGCCAGCAGCTTAGAGGCGACGGGGGGGACCTACGAGCAGTACTTC	TRBV7-6	TRBJ2-7	.	TRBD2
CSASTGRADTQYF	TGCAGTGCTTCGACAGGACGGGCGGATACGCAGTATTTT	TRBV20-1	TRBJ2-3	few	.